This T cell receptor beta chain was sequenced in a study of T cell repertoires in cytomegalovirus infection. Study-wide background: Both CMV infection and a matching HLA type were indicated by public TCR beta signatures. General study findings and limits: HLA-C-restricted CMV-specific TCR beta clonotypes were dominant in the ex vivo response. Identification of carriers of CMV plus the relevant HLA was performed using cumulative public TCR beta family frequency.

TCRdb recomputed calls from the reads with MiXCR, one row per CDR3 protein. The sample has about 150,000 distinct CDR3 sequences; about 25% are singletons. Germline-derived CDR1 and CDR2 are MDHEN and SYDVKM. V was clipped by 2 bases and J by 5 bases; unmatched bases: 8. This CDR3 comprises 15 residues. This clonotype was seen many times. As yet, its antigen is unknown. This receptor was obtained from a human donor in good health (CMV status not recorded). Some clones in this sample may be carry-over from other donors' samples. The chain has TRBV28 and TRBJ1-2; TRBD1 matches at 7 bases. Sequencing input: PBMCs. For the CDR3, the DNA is TGTGCCAGCAGTTTAACCCCCAGGGGGGCGTATGGCTACACCTTC. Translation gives CASSLTPRGAYGYTF.